Listed below are T cell receptor beta chains from one sample, sequenced in a study of cytomegalovirus exposure and HLA in healthy donors. Measured with immunoSEQ multiplex PCR; TCRdb has only the in-frame clones, and not every one. The sample yields around 150,000 clones, 84% seen once. Sequencing input: PBMCs. Receptors originate from a boy aged 2 to 10 in good health and CMV-seronegative. The CDR3 runs from the conserved cysteine through the conserved F or W. D genes are given only for firm matches. Clone size is shown for a subset of rows, as once, few, many or a class of expanded clone.

J gene: TRBJ2-2
V gene: TRBV9
clone size: once
D gene: TRBD2
CDR3 protein: CASSRTSGGEANTGELFF
CDR3 DNA: TGTGCCAGCAGCAGGACTAGCGGGGGGGAGGCGAACACCGGGGAGCTGTTTTTT

J gene: TRBJ1-6
V gene: TRBV13
clone size: NA
D gene: NA
CDR3 protein: CASSFTRSYNSPLHF
CDR3 DNA: TGTGCCAGCAGCTTCACGCGATCCTATAATTCACCCCTCCACTTT

J gene: TRBJ2-7
V gene: TRBV5-1
clone size: NA
D gene: NA
CDR3 protein: CASSSAYYEQYF
CDR3 DNA: TGCGCCAGCAGCTCTGCCTACTACGAGCAGTACTTC

J gene: TRBJ2-7
V gene: TRBV28
clone size: NA
D gene: TRBD1
CDR3 protein: CASSFRTGTGDNEQYF
CDR3 DNA: TGTGCCAGCAGTTTTCGGACCGGGACAGGGGACAACGAGCAGTACTTC

J gene: TRBJ2-2
V gene: TRBV7-7
clone size: NA
D gene: TRBD1
CDR3 protein: CASSDLDRGGDTGELFF
CDR3 DNA: TGTGCCAGCAGCGACTTGGACAGGGGCGGGGACACCGGGGAGCTGTTTTTT

J gene: TRBJ1-1
V gene: TRBV28
clone size: NA
D gene: NA
CDR3 protein: CASSFLRHSPNTEAFF
CDR3 DNA: TGTGCCAGCAGCTTTCTCAGACACTCACCGAACACTGAAGCTTTCTTT

J gene: TRBJ2-6
V gene: TRBV6-1
clone size: few
D gene: NA
CDR3 protein: CASREYPSGANVLTF
CDR3 DNA: TGTGCCAGCAGGGAGTACCCCTCTGGGGCCAACGTCCTGACTTTC

J gene: TRBJ1-5
V gene: TRBV6-1
clone size: NA
D gene: NA
CDR3 protein: CASSVLQGGQHF
CDR3 DNA: TGTGCCAGCAGTGTCTTGCAGGGAGGCCAGCATTTT

J gene: TRBJ1-6
V gene: TRBV30
clone size: NA
D gene: NA
CDR3 protein: CACDSGVTNSPLHF
CDR3 DNA: TGTGCCTGCGACAGTGGGGTCACAAATTCACCCCTCCACTTT

J gene: TRBJ1-6
V gene: TRBV6-1
clone size: once
D gene: TRBD1
CDR3 protein: CASSALGGDRAAWTLHF
CDR3 DNA: TGTGCCAGCAGTGCCCTGGGAGGCGACAGGGCGGCGTGGACCCTCCACTTT

J gene: TRBJ2-5
V gene: TRBV12-5
clone size: NA
D gene: NA
CDR3 protein: CASGGQFQETQYF
CDR3 DNA: TGTGCTAGTGGCGGACAGTTCCAAGAGACCCAGTACTTC

J gene: TRBJ2-3
V gene: TRBV12-5
clone size: NA
D gene: TRBD2
CDR3 protein: CASGFPLGAGVADTQYF
CDR3 DNA: TGTGCTAGTGGCTTCCCACTGGGAGCGGGAGTCGCAGATACGCAGTATTTT

J gene: TRBJ1-5
V gene: TRBV10-2
clone size: NA
D gene: NA
CDR3 protein: CASGGGDNQPQHF
CDR3 DNA: TGCGCCAGCGGGGGAGGCGACAATCAGCCCCAGCATTTT

J gene: TRBJ2-6
V gene: TRBV9
clone size: NA
D gene: NA
CDR3 protein: CASSVHEGGVSGANVLTF
CDR3 DNA: TGTGCCAGCAGCGTACATGAAGGGGGTGTCTCTGGGGCCAACGTCCTGACTTTC

J gene: TRBJ2-7
V gene: TRBV7-6
clone size: NA
D gene: TRBD2
CDR3 protein: CASSFSGGMSYEQYF
CDR3 DNA: TGTGCCAGCAGCTTTAGCGGGGGGATGAGTTACGAGCAGTACTTC

J gene: TRBJ2-2
V gene: TRBV28
clone size: few
D gene: NA
CDR3 protein: CASRIKTVNTGELFF
CDR3 DNA: TGTGCCAGCAGGATAAAGACAGTTAACACCGGGGAGCTGTTTTTT

J gene: TRBJ2-2
V gene: TRBV7-3
clone size: NA
D gene: NA
CDR3 protein: CASSFLGGTGELFF
CDR3 DNA: TGTGCCAGCAGCTTTTTAGGCGGCACCGGGGAGCTGTTTTTT

J gene: TRBJ1-3
V gene: TRBV6-1
clone size: few
D gene: NA
CDR3 protein: CASSLQPTSGNTIYF
CDR3 DNA: TGTGCCAGCAGTTTACAGCCGACCTCTGGAAACACCATATATTTT

J gene: TRBJ1-1
V gene: TRBV5-1
clone size: NA
D gene: NA
CDR3 protein: CASSLGQADTEAFF
CDR3 DNA: TGCGCCAGCAGCTTGGGGCAGGCCGACACTGAAGCTTTCTTT

J gene: TRBJ2-2
V gene: TRBV7-9
clone size: NA
D gene: TRBD2
CDR3 protein: CSSSFAGRATGELFF
CDR3 DNA: TGTTCCAGCAGCTTCGCAGGGAGGGCAACCGGGGAGCTGTTTTTT

J gene: TRBJ2-7
V gene: TRBV6-1
clone size: once
D gene: NA
CDR3 protein: CASSERGRGIYEQYF
CDR3 DNA: TGTGCCAGCAGTGAACGGGGCAGGGGCATCTACGAGCAGTACTTC

J gene: TRBJ2-7
V gene: TRBV27
clone size: NA
D gene: NA
CDR3 protein: CASSFLRTAAYEQYF
CDR3 DNA: TGTGCCAGCAGTTTCCTGAGGACAGCCGCCTACGAGCAGTACTTC

J gene: TRBJ1-2
V gene: TRBV5-4
clone size: NA
D gene: TRBD1
CDR3 protein: CASSAPKTGLLRGYTF
CDR3 DNA: TGTGCCAGCAGCGCACCTAAGACAGGGCTCCTTCGTGGCTACACCTTC

J gene: TRBJ2-7
V gene: TRBV16
clone size: NA
D gene: TRBD2
CDR3 protein: CASSRSGGPSYEQYF
CDR3 DNA: TGTGCCAGCAGCCGATCGGGAGGGCCTTCTTACGAGCAGTACTTC

J gene: TRBJ1-1
V gene: TRBV7-2
clone size: once
D gene: NA
CDR3 protein: CASSLDNTGEAFF
CDR3 DNA: TGTGCCAGCAGCTTAGACAACACGGGTGAAGCTTTCTTT

J gene: TRBJ1-5
V gene: TRBV4-1
clone size: NA
D gene: TRBD1
CDR3 protein: CASSQDTGGNQPQHF
CDR3 DNA: TGCGCCAGCAGCCAAGATACAGGGGGCAATCAGCCCCAGCATTTT

J gene: TRBJ2-6
V gene: TRBV28
clone size: NA
D gene: NA
CDR3 protein: CASSFLSGSSGANVLTF
CDR3 DNA: TGTGCCAGCAGTTTCCTTAGCGGTAGTTCCGGGGCCAACGTCCTGACTTTC

J gene: TRBJ1-5
V gene: TRBV10-3
clone size: NA
D gene: NA
CDR3 protein: CAISDQEGRNQPQHF
CDR3 DNA: TGTGCCATCAGTGATCAGGAGGGACGAAATCAGCCCCAGCATTTT

J gene: TRBJ1-3
V gene: TRBV4-2
clone size: NA
D gene: NA
CDR3 protein: CASGKGVRGNTIYF
CDR3 DNA: TGTGCCAGCGGCAAAGGAGTGAGGGGAAACACCATATATTTT

J gene: TRBJ1-3
V gene: TRBV9
clone size: NA
D gene: TRBD1
CDR3 protein: CASSDWTGSSGNTIYF
CDR3 DNA: TGTGCCAGCAGCGACTGGACAGGGAGCTCTGGAAACACCATATATTTT

J gene: TRBJ1-2
V gene: TRBV6-5
clone size: NA
D gene: NA
CDR3 protein: CASSLSGGGNYGYTF
CDR3 DNA: TGTGCCAGCAGCCTTTCGGGGGGAGGCAACTATGGCTACACCTTC

J gene: TRBJ1-2
V gene: TRBV18
clone size: NA
D gene: TRBD1
CDR3 protein: CASSFDRGPNYGYTF
CDR3 DNA: TGTGCCAGCTCATTCGACAGGGGGCCTAACTATGGCTACACCTTC

J gene: TRBJ2-7
V gene: TRBV6-1
clone size: NA
D gene: NA
CDR3 protein: CASSDRGVSAVGQYF
CDR3 DNA: TGTGCCAGCAGTGACAGGGGGGTTTCCGCCGTTGGCCAGTACTTC

J gene: TRBJ2-3
V gene: TRBV4-1
clone size: NA
D gene: NA
CDR3 protein: CASSQDPGSTDTQYF
CDR3 DNA: TGCGCCAGCAGCCAAGACCCGGGGTCGACAGATACGCAGTATTTT

J gene: TRBJ1-5
V gene: TRBV6-6
clone size: NA
D gene: NA
CDR3 protein: CASSYTGGDRQPQHF
CDR3 DNA: TGTGCCAGCAGTTATACTGGGGGGGATCGGCAGCCCCAGCATTTT

J gene: TRBJ2-1
V gene: TRBV29-1
clone size: NA
D gene: TRBD2
CDR3 protein: CSVGRLASYNEQFF
CDR3 DNA: TGCAGCGTCGGAAGACTAGCGAGCTACAATGAGCAGTTCTTC

J gene: TRBJ2-2
V gene: TRBV7-2
clone size: NA
D gene: NA
CDR3 protein: CASSLAYSGELFF
CDR3 DNA: TGTGCCAGCAGCTTAGCTTATTCCGGGGAGCTGTTTTTT

J gene: TRBJ1-2
V gene: TRBV9
clone size: NA
D gene: TRBD1
CDR3 protein: CASSPIPGTGRSPNYGYTF
CDR3 DNA: TGTGCCAGCAGCCCGATTCCAGGGACAGGGAGGTCCCCTAACTATGGCTACACCTTC

J gene: TRBJ2-3
V gene: TRBV5-1
clone size: NA
D gene: TRBD2
CDR3 protein: CASSYLLAGSTDTQYF
CDR3 DNA: TGCGCCAGCAGCTATTTACTAGCGGGAAGCACAGATACGCAGTATTTT

J gene: TRBJ2-1
V gene: TRBV10-2
clone size: once
D gene: TRBD2
CDR3 protein: CASSGGLAGHEQFF
CDR3 DNA: TGCGCCAGCAGCGGGGGACTAGCGGGACATGAGCAGTTCTTC

J gene: TRBJ1-6
V gene: TRBV15
clone size: NA
D gene: NA
CDR3 protein: CATSSAGGSSPLHF
CDR3 DNA: TGTGCCACCAGCAGCGCCGGGGGTAGTTCACCCCTCCACTTT

J gene: TRBJ1-1
V gene: TRBV11-3
clone size: NA
D gene: NA
CDR3 protein: CASSLARAENTEAFF
CDR3 DNA: TGTGCCAGCAGCTTAGCGCGTGCCGAGAACACTGAAGCTTTCTTT

J gene: TRBJ1-3
V gene: TRBV28
clone size: few
D gene: NA
CDR3 protein: CASSFAGGWLSGNTIYF
CDR3 DNA: TGTGCCAGCAGTTTTGCGGGGGGTTGGCTCTCTGGAAACACCATATATTTT

J gene: TRBJ1-2
V gene: TRBV10-3
clone size: NA
D gene: NA
CDR3 protein: CAISEPTLSVGYTF
CDR3 DNA: TGTGCCATCAGTGAGCCCACTTTGTCGGTAGGCTACACCTTC

J gene: TRBJ1-2
V gene: TRBV5-5
clone size: once
D gene: TRBD1
CDR3 protein: CASSLTGTGGGYTF
CDR3 DNA: TGTGCCAGCAGCTTAACCGGGACAGGGGGAGGCTACACCTTC

J gene: TRBJ1-2
V gene: TRBV28
clone size: NA
D gene: NA
CDR3 protein: CASRTPPGRLYGYTF
CDR3 DNA: TGTGCCAGCAGGACCCCTCCCGGGAGACTCTATGGCTACACCTTC

J gene: TRBJ2-7
V gene: TRBV5-1
clone size: NA
D gene: TRBD1
CDR3 protein: CASSLAGQAPYEQYF
CDR3 DNA: TGCGCCAGCAGCTTGGCGGGACAGGCACCCTACGAGCAGTACTTC

J gene: TRBJ1-5
V gene: TRBV5-6
clone size: once
D gene: NA
CDR3 protein: CASSLTGRQPQHF
CDR3 DNA: TGTGCCAGCAGCTTGACAGGGCGGCAGCCCCAGCATTTT

J gene: TRBJ1-1
V gene: TRBV5-4
clone size: few
D gene: TRBD1
CDR3 protein: CASSGDRGDTEAFF
CDR3 DNA: TGTGCCAGCAGCGGGGACAGGGGGGACACTGAAGCTTTCTTT

J gene: TRBJ1-5
V gene: TRBV28
clone size: few
D gene: TRBD1
CDR3 protein: CASRLPGQGFNQPQHF
CDR3 DNA: TGTGCCAGCAGACTACCGGGACAGGGTTTCAATCAGCCCCAGCATTTT

J gene: TRBJ2-5
V gene: TRBV28
clone size: NA
D gene: TRBD2
CDR3 protein: CASSFGIAGGKETQYF
CDR3 DNA: TGTGCCAGCAGTTTTGGGATAGCGGGAGGCAAAGAGACCCAGTACTTC

J gene: TRBJ2-2
V gene: TRBV11-3
clone size: NA
D gene: NA
CDR3 protein: CASSLGGSRTGELFF
CDR3 DNA: TGTGCCAGCAGCTTAGGAGGTAGTCGGACCGGGGAGCTGTTTTTT

J gene: TRBJ1-4
V gene: TRBV18
clone size: NA
D gene: NA
CDR3 protein: CASPQDRKEKLFF
CDR3 DNA: TGTGCCAGCCCACAAGACAGGAAGGAAAAACTGTTTTTT